Only a few counts were recorded for the clone carrying this TCR beta chain. Its antigen remains unidentified. This entry is derived from a study of T cells in Graves' hyperthyroidism and ophthalmopathy. Regarding the study as a whole: Through a model of 13 V-J features, ophthalmopathy was separated from stable hyperthyroidism.

Amplification of TCR beta CDR3 regions was performed using RNA transcripts as template. HTBI primers were the set used in a first-round RT-PCR of the TCR CDR3. TCRdb processed the multiplex PCR reads anew with MiXCR; each CDR3 protein has one entry. Here the sample spans hundreds of thousands of distinct CDR3 sequences, 12% to 15% being singletons. Patients counted as stable if ophthalmopathy did not develop within 18 months. Patients aged 18 to 65 with hyperthyroidism were newly diagnosed, with duration under 2 months. The authors obtained PBMCs from around 11 ml of fresh peripheral blood. The CDR3 runs 17 residues. After removal of 1 base from V and 2 bases from J, the junction contained 8 bases not matched to a gene. Germline V gene lookup returns CDR1 DFQATT and CDR2 SNEGSKA (reference sequence).

The sample was blood. This receptor was taken from a woman between 18 and 30 years old with Graves' hyperthyroidism. The genes are TRBV20-1 and TRBJ2-3; TRBD2 matches 11 bases. The CDR3 protein is CSARGNLAGGPTDTQYF. In DNA, the CDR3 is TGCAGTGCTAGAGGGAACTTAGCGGGAGGGCCCACAGATACGCAGTATTTT.